The 25 T cell receptor beta chains presented below share a single source sample, sequenced in a study of blood T cell repertoires in COVID-19. The assay was immunoSEQ multiplex PCR, and TCRdb's table has in-frame clones only and misses some. The sample yields about 140,000 clones, about 85% seen once. Sample: peripheral blood. The source is a human donor in a cohort sampled during active COVID-19.

V and J are TRBV25-1 and TRBJ1-2, with TRBD1 matching over 7 bases. Germline CDR1 reads MGHDK; CDR2 reads SYGVNS. The CDR3 spans 15 residues. J was trimmed by 6 bases and V by 1 base; bases with no gene match: 8. The CDR3, as DNA: TGTGCCAGCAGTGAATCAGAGACAGGGTGGAATGGCTACACCTTC. Residues: CASSESETGWNGYTF.

V and J are TRBV12-3 or TRBV12-4 and TRBJ2-5, with 11 bases matching TRBD2. The trim removed 10 bases at V and 2 bases at J, leaving 3 bases unmatched. This CDR3 has 13 amino acids. The CDR3 loop is CATRLAGQETQYF. CDR3 nucleotides: TGTGCCACCAGACTAGCGGGACAAGAGACCCAGTACTTC.

The genes are TRBV21-1 and TRBJ2-1; the D call of TRBD2 is as the table states it, not checked on the DNA. TRBV21-1 is assigned pseudogene status. The CDR3 is made up of 15 amino acids. CDR3: CARKSDPLASNEQFF. The CDR3 DNA sequence: TGTGCCAGAAAGTCGGACCCACTAGCTTCCAATGAGCAGTTCTTC.

The rearrangement links TRBV28 to TRBJ1-2, with 9 positions matching TRBD1. The V segment lost 8 bases and the J segment 5 bases; nucleotides outside the gene matches: 12. CDR1 and CDR2 (germline): MDHEN, SYDVKM. CDR3 length: 15 residues. CDR3 nucleotide sequence: TGTGCCAGCTCCCACCCCGGGACAGGGTATTATGGCTACACCTTC. Translation: CASSHPGTGYYGYTF.

The chain links TRBV11-2 to TRBJ2-7, with D possibly TRBD1 on 6 matching bases. Germline CDR1 is SGHAT and CDR2 is FQNNGV. CDR3 size: 15 residues. Between the trimmed V and J ends, which lost 1 base and 7 bases, there was a span of 17 bases. This chain's CDR3 is CASSLGAAEGGEQYF. Here the CDR3 DNA reads TGTGCCAGCAGCTTAGGAGCCGCCGAAGGGGGAGAGCAGTACTTC.

This clone was seen only a few times. CDR3 sequence (DNA): TGTGCCAGCAGTGAATATCCCTCGGGACAGAGGGATCAGCCCCAGCATTTT. Protein: CASSEYPSGQRDQPQHF. The rearrangement links TRBV6-1 to TRBJ1-5; 7 positions match TRBD1. Losses at the gene ends were 2 bases for V and 5 bases for J; bases not matched to a gene: 12. The CDR3 totals 17 residues. Germline CDR1 reads MNHNS; CDR2 reads SASEGT.

The V gene is TRBV5-1, the J gene TRBJ2-3; D possibly corresponds to TRBD2 (6 bases). The CDR3 has 17 amino acids. Germline CDR1 SGHRS, CDR2 YFSETQ. Trimming cost V 3 bases and J 4 bases, with 21 bases left between them. The CDR3 coding sequence is TGCGCCAGCAGCTCCGTTGGGGGGACCCTAGCCCCAGATACGCAGTATTTT. Translating gives CASSSVGGTLAPDTQYF.

The J gene is TRBJ2-5, the V gene TRBV5-1; 7 bases align to TRBD1. J lost 1 base, V lost 4 bases, and 4 bases had no gene match. This CDR3 has 14 residues. Germline CDR1 is SGHRS and CDR2 is YFSETQ. CDR3: CASSIQGVQETQYF. The CDR3 region has the DNA TGCGCCAGCAGCATTCAGGGGGTCCAAGAGACCCAGTACTTC. Looking up the rest from reference TRBV5-1 and TRBJ2-5 gives the full variable domain: KAGVTQTPRYLIKTRGQQVTLSCSPISGHRSVSWYQQTPGQGLQFLFEYFSETQRNKGNFPGRFSGRQFSNSRSEMNVSTLELGDSALYLCASSIQGVQETQYFGPGTRLLVL.

This clone was recorded only once. The chain recombines TRBV5-8 with TRBJ2-1; TRBD2 matches at 8 bases. The CDR3 covers 14 residues. CDR1 SGHTS and CDR2 YDEGEE come from the germline V gene. Trimming removed 0 bases from V and 5 bases from J; junction bases left unmatched: 1. CDR3 sequence reads: CASSLGGRHNEQFF. CDR3 DNA: TGTGCCAGCAGCTTGGGCGGGAGGCACAATGAGCAGTTCTTC. Full variable domain (rest looked up from reference TRBV5-8 and TRBJ2-1): EAGVTQSPTHLIKTRGQQATLRCSPISGHTSVYWYQQALGLGLQFLLWYDEGEERNRGNFPPRFSGRQFPNYSSELNVNALELEDSALYLCASSLGGRHNEQFFGPGTRLTVL.

This clone was detected a few times. The chain carries TRBV27 and TRBJ1-2; 7 nucleotides align to TRBD1. Per germline, CDR1 MNHEY and CDR2 SMNVEV (reference sequence). The CDR3 has 14 residues. V lost 10 bases, J lost 4 bases, and 12 bases stayed unmatched. CDR3 region: CATASGTEFYGYTF. The CDR3 DNA sequence: TGTGCCACCGCTTCCGGGACAGAATTCTATGGCTACACCTTC.

The V and J genes are TRBV5-4 and TRBJ1-5; D gene ambiguous. Deletions cut 0 bases from V and 5 bases from J, with 12 bases between. The germline gives CDR1 SGHNT, CDR2 YYREEE (reference sequence). The CDR3 sequence is 15 residues long. DNA of the CDR3: TGTGCCAGCAGCTTGGACCCACAGCCCCATCAGCCCCAGCATTTT. It is translated as CASSLDPQPHQPQHF. Variable domain in full (rest from reference TRBV5-4 and TRBJ1-5): ETGVTQSPTHLIKTRGQQVTLRCSSQSGHNTVSWYQQALGQGPQFIFQYYREEENGRGNFPPRFSGLQFPNYSSELNVNALELDDSALYLCASSLDPQPHQPQHFGDGTRLSIL.

This clone was seen only once. The J gene is TRBJ1-2, the V gene TRBV18; a weak D match, TRBD1 (6 bases). Germline CDR1 and CDR2: KGHSH and LQKENI. The CDR3 loop spans 16 amino acids. Trimming shortened V by 3 bases and J by 0 bases, and 14 bases separated the two germline ends. DNA of the CDR3: TGTGCCAGCTCACCGTTGGACAGCCTTACTAACTATGGCTACACCTTC. It translates to CASSPLDSLTNYGYTF. The full variable domain, completed using reference TRBV18 and TRBJ1-2, is NAGVMQNPRHLVRRRGQEARLRCSPMKGHSHVYWYRQLPEEGLKFMVYLQKENIIDESGMPKERFSAEFPKEGPSILRIQQVVRGDSAAYFCASSPLDSLTNYGYTFGSGTRLTVV.

The chain carries TRBV7-2 and TRBJ2-5; D unresolved. The V end was cut by 4 bases, the J end by 2 bases, with 11 bases between. This CDR3 has 14 amino acids. CDR1 is SGHTA and CDR2 is FQGNSA in the germline V gene. CDR3 sequence (DNA): TGTGCCAGCAGCTCGGTGTGGGCACAAGAGACCCAGTACTTC. It specifies CASSSVWAQETQYF.

This clone came up many times. This rearrangement joins TRBV19 to TRBJ2-7; a possible D gene is TRBD2 (5 bases). The germline CDR1 and CDR2 sequences are LNHDA and SQIVND (reference sequence). The V end was cut by 3 bases, the J end by 1 base, with 10 bases between. The CDR3 loop spans 14 amino acids. The CDR3 protein is CASSIQTTSYEQYF. CDR3 in DNA: TGTGCCAGTAGTATCCAGACTACTTCCTACGAGCAGTACTTC.

The chain is built from TRBV5-1 and TRBJ2-3; the D is unclear. The CDR3 loop spans 13 amino acids. V was pared by 1 base and J by 2 bases, with 5 bases between. The germline V gene has CDR1 SGHRS and CDR2 YFSETQ. As DNA, the CDR3 is TGCGCCAGCAGCTTGTTCTACACAGATACGCAGTATTTT. Its protein is CASSLFYTDTQYF.

The CDR3 DNA is TGTGCCAGCAGCCTCGCGGGGGGGCTTAAAAGTCGGGGCTACACCTTC. Amino acids: CASSLAGGLKSRGYTF. The rearrangement uses TRBV6-2 or TRBV6-3 and TRBJ1-2, with D perhaps TRBD1 (6 bases). The CDR3 has 16 residues. In germline, CDR1 is MNHEY, CDR2 SVGEGT. With 6 bases removed from V and 8 bases from J, the gap between germline ends came to 25 bases.

This chain's CDR3 is CASSPVRGAGNEQFF. The DNA for the CDR3 is TGTGCCAGCAGCCCAGTCCGGGGGGCCGGGAATGAGCAGTTCTTC. This chain connects TRBV16 to TRBJ2-1; TRBD2 is a possible D gene (7 bases). The CDR3 has 15 amino acids. The V and J ends lost 4 bases and 7 bases respectively, with 17 bases between them. The germline gives CDR1 KGHSY, CDR2 FQNENV. The full variable domain, completed using reference TRBV16 and TRBJ2-1, is GEEVAQTPKHLVRGEGQKAKLYCAPIKGHSYVFWYQQVLKNEFKFLISFQNENVFDETGMPKERFSAKCLPNSPCSLEIQATKLEDSAVYFCASSPVRGAGNEQFFGPGTRLTVL.

This clone was observed a handful of times. This rearrangement joins TRBV5-4 to TRBJ2-2; 9 bases fit TRBD2. Trimming cost V 0 bases and J 0 bases; bases outside gene matches: 0. The CDR3 consists of 16 residues. The germline gives CDR1 SGHNT, CDR2 YYREEE (reference sequence). CDR3 nucleotides: TGTGCCAGCAGCTTGGGACTAGCGGCGAACACCGGGGAGCTGTTTTTT. Amino acids: CASSLGLAANTGELFF.

This chain joins TRBV5-4 and TRBJ2-7, with 11 bases aligning to TRBD1. CDR3 length equals 15 residues. With V trimmed by 0 bases and J by 4 bases, 3 bases remained unmatched. Germline assignment: CDR1 SGHNT and CDR2 YYREEE (reference sequence). The CDR3 nucleotides are TGTGCCAGCAGCTTGGCGGGGACAGGGGGTTACGAGCAGTACTTC. This codes for CASSLAGTGGYEQYF.

J is TRBJ2-7 and V is TRBV18; TRBD2 aligns across 16 bases. After removal of 3 bases from V and 2 bases from J, the junction contained 10 bases not matched to a gene. Germline-derived CDR1 and CDR2 are KGHSH and LQKENI. This CDR3 has 19 residues. This CDR3 reads CASSPDKTGTSGRAYEQYF. As DNA, the CDR3 is TGTGCCAGCTCACCGGACAAGACCGGGACTAGCGGGAGGGCCTACGAGCAGTACTTC.

The chain combines TRBV9 with TRBJ2-3; D gene unclear. Trimming took off 0 bases at V and 0 bases at J, with 8 bases between the two ends. Per germline, CDR1 SGDLS and CDR2 YYNGEE. The CDR3 is 15 residues long. The CDR3 nucleotides read TGTGCCAGCAGCGTAGTCACCACTAGCACAGATACGCAGTATTTT. This translates into CASSVVTTSTDTQYF.

This chain joins TRBV4-3 and TRBJ2-3; possibly TRBD1 for D (6 bases). The CDR3 is 18 residues long. Germline V gene data show CDR1 as LGHNA and CDR2 as YSLEER. V lost 0 bases and J 3 bases, leaving 19 bases between the germline ends. The CDR3 is CASSQESGVGMRTDTQYF. The CDR3 nucleotides are TGCGCCAGCAGCCAAGAGTCAGGGGTTGGGATGAGAACAGATACGCAGTATTTT.

J is TRBJ2-1 and V is TRBV6-4; possibly TRBD1 for D (5 bases). CDR1 and CDR2 from the germline V gene are MRHNA and SNTAGT. V gave up 5 bases and J gave up 5 bases, with 19 bases separating them. The CDR3 is made up of 16 amino acids. CDR3 in DNA: TGTGCCAGCAGTCAGACAGCTTGGCGGCTTAACAATGAGCAGTTCTTC. It specifies CASSQTAWRLNNEQFF.

This clone was seen once. J is TRBJ2-1 and V is TRBV7-2; D is perhaps TRBD2 (5 bases). CDR1 and CDR2 from the germline V gene are SGHTA and FQGNSA. The CDR3 covers 17 residues. The V and J ends lost 0 bases and 9 bases respectively, with 21 bases between them. The CDR3 DNA is TGTGCCAGCAGCTTAGCCCTAGCCCAATTTGCACCCGGTGAGCAGTTCTTC. As protein: CASSLALAQFAPGEQFF. The whole variable domain, filled in from reference TRBV7-2 and TRBJ2-1, reads GAGVSQSPSNKVTEKGKDVELRCDPISGHTALYWYRQSLGQGLEFLIYFQGNSAPDKSGLPSDRFSAERTGGSVSTLTIQRTQQEDSAVYLCASSLALAQFAPGEQFFGPGTRLTVL.

The chain couples TRBV6-4 to TRBJ2-4, with 8 bases fitting TRBD1. This CDR3 spans 18 amino acids. Germline values: CDR1 MRHNA, CDR2 SNTAGT. The V and J ends lost 6 bases and 2 bases, in that order; junction bases with no gene match: 15. CDR3 coding DNA: TGTGCCAGCAGAAAGGACAGGGCGGCCCTTGAAACCAAAAACATTCAGTACTTC. This encodes CASRKDRAALETKNIQYF.